This T cell receptor (beta chain) was captured in a study of T cell repertoires in breast cancer (dated by TCRdb to about 2016). About the investigation overall: Tumors, lymph nodes and peripheral blood lymphocytes from breast cancer patients, as well as peripheral blood from healthy control donors, were profiled. Controls included nine healthy donors of an age range similar to the patients. Because breast cancer has a low mutational burden and rarely has common mutations, the study reasoned that TCRs shared between breast cancer patients would target shared antigens. Tumor-free lymph nodes were processed without enzymatic digestion, and Ficoll was used to separate blood samples. Tumors and tumor-involved lymph nodes were minced, digested with Liberase and DNase, and then passed through 70-um and 40-um filters. Sequencing yielded on average around 500,000 sequences per sample and 9.5 to 10 reads per input cell. Most of the approximately 20 patient tumors analyzed for shared TCRs were ER+/PR+. Findings and caveats that apply to the study as a whole: Because transcript abundance and primer differences skewed clone recovery, emulsion RT-PCR was regarded as qualitative rather than quantitative. Sentinel lymph nodes involved by tumor shared about fourfold more TCRs with matched tumor repertoires than tumor-free nodes did (approximately 8% versus 2%). Shared TCRs were encoded by various nucleotide sequences, which suggests selection and expansion based on antigen. Genuine antitumor clones may have been missed because singleton TCRs were discarded and only part of each tumor was sampled. Around 20 TCR pairs were shared across seven or more patient tumors and rarely found in control blood, suggesting possible tumor specificity. TRBV7 predominated among shared TCRs, which may reflect tumor recognition or a mispriming bias from eight TRBV7 primers.

Looking up the germline V gene (reference sequence) yields CDR1 LNHNV and CDR2 YYDKDF. Inclusive of the bounding cysteine and phenylalanine, the CDR3 is 15 residues long. The entry retains the CDR3 DNA only, 45 bases that are in frame from base 1. Libraries were prepared through emulsion pairing. Unpaired genes were suppressed in a second nested PCR with blocking oligos, after which Illumina adaptors and barcodes were added in a third nested PCR. Each emulsion RT-PCR master mix contained roughly 5,000-250,000 T cells, with C-region, Stepout and V-region primers. The Micellula Emulsion and Purification Kit was used to make the emulsions, and Qiagen OneStep RT-PCR reagents were used for RT-PCR. Pooled libraries were sequenced with paired-end 2 x 250 reads on an Illumina MiSeq. Per the original workflow: Read pairs were joined in Galaxy and clipped at the engineered overlap into separate alpha and beta files; unclipped reads were discarded. Alpha-beta pairs were assigned using CompleteTCR, a MiTCR-based pipeline in which chains sharing read cluster identifiers are linked by an R script. TCR sequences seen only once, which were about 1-3.2%, were removed as potential sequencing errors. TCRdb handled the public reads itself, with Q25 trimming in fastp and clone calling in MiXCR, and kept productive beta chains. Records with the same CDR3 protein are collapsed into one entry carrying the most frequent genes and DNA. TCRdb, not the authors, supplied the V and J calls. Recorded for this sample are approximately 40,000 distinct CDR3 sequences; around 45% of them occurred a single time. Around 60% of the sample goes to the ten largest clones.

On this clonotype: Its antigen has not been determined. Germline is not matched at one junction end, which may reflect a read error.

To analyze paired alpha-beta TCRs of CD8+ T cells, the researchers used an expanded emulsion RT-PCR method with primers covering all TCR V genes. Before emulsion RT-PCR, CD8+ T cells were isolated with a CD8 positive selection kit and incubated overnight in about 9.6 IU/mL IL-2. The clonotype comes from a pool of human donors with breast cancer or a healthy control (not recorded which). The sequencing sample was made of CD8+ T cells. The V and J genes are TRBV15 and TRBJ2-1; 10 central bases correspond to TRBD2. The nucleotide sequence is given as TGTGCCACCAGCGGATTAGCGGGAGGCAGGAATGAGCAGCCCTTC. The translation is CATSGLAGGRNEQPF.